The clone carrying this T cell receptor beta chain has ten or more counts. Its antigen is unidentified. The germline CDR1 and CDR2 sequences are ENHRY and SYGVKD. The ends were cut back, 3 bases at V and 3 bases at J, with 6 bases in the middle. The CDR3 covers 13 residues. This entry comes from a study of regulatory T cells in long-lasting Graves disease. Findings and caveats of the study: More public clonotypes were shared by persistent patients (about 2,700) than by new patients (more than 950).

Sample time point: newly diagnosed GD, antithyroid drugs for less than 3 months. PBMC RNA served as the TCR library source. Patients were enrolled at an endocrinology department in Xi'an, China. Arm-PCR of CDR3 regions with iRepertoire HTBI primers generated TCR beta libraries. TCRdb re-derived calls from the multiplex PCR reads in MiXCR, one entry per CDR3 protein. The sample lists 540,000 or so distinct CDR3 sequences, about 14% occurring once. The sample was also reused in another study, on T cells in Graves' hyperthyroidism and ophthalmopathy. From that second work: It was considered stable Graves' hyperthyroidism when ophthalmopathy did not progress within 18 months. Most thyroid-expanded clonotypes above 0.001 were also found in blood.

The chain is built from TRBV10-3 and TRBJ1-5; the D is unclear. Here the sequenced sample was peripheral blood mononuclear cells (PBMCs), taken at new diagnosis, from a patient treated with antithyroid drugs. The sequence derives from a man aged 30-40 years with Graves disease. CDR3: CAISDSLNQPQHF. The CDR3 DNA reads TGTGCCATCAGTGACTCCCTCAATCAGCCCCAGCATTTT.